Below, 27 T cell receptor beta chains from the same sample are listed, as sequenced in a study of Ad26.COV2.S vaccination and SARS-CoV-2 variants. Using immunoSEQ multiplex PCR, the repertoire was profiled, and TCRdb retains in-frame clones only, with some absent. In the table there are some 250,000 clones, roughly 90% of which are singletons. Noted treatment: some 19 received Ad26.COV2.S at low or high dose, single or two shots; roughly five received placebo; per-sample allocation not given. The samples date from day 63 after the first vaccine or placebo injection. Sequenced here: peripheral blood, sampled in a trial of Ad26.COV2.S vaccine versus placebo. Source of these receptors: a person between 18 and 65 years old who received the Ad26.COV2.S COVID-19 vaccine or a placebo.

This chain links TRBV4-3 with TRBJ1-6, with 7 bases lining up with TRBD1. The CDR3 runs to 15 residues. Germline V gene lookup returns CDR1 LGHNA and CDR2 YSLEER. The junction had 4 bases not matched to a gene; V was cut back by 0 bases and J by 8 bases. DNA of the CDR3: TGCGCCAGCAGCCAAGAAGCAACAGGGGATTCACCCCTCCACTTT. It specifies CASSQEATGDSPLHF.

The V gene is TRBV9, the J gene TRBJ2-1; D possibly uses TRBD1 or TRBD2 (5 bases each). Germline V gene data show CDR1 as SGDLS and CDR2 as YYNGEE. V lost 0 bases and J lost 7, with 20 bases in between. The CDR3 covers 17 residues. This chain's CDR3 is CASSVDPRAPWGNEQFF. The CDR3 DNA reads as TGTGCCAGCAGCGTAGATCCAAGGGCACCCTGGGGGAATGAGCAGTTCTTC.

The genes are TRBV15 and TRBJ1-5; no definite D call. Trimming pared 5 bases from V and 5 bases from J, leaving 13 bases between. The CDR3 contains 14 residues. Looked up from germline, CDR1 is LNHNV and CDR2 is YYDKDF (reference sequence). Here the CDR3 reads CATSLPQRDQPQHF. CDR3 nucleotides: TGTGCCACCAGCTTACCCCAGAGGGATCAGCCCCAGCATTTT. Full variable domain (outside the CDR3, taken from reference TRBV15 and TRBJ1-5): DAMVIQNPRYQVTQFGKPVTLSCSQTLNHNVMYWYQQKSSQAPKLLFHYYDKDFNNEADTPDNFQSRRPNTSFCFLDIRSPGLGDTAMYLCATSLPQRDQPQHFGDGTRLSIL.

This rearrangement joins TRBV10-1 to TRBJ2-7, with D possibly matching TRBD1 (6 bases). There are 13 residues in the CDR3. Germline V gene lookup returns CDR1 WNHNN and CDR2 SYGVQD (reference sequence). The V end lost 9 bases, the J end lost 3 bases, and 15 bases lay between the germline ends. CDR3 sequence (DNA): TGCGCCAGTCTCCCCAGGGGCCTCTACGAGCAGTACTTC. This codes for CASLPRGLYEQYF.

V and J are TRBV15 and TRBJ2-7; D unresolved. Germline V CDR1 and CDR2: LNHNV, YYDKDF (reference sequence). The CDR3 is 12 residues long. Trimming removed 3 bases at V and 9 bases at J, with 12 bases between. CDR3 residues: CATSRDGTGQYF. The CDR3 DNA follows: TGTGCCACCAGCAGGGACGGCACGGGGCAGTACTTC.

CDR3 coding DNA: TGCGCCAGCAGTCGAATTGGGGGGAGGGGTCCAGATACGCAGTATTTT. Its translation: CASSRIGGRGPDTQYF. The rearrangement links TRBV4-1 to TRBJ2-3, with 7 bases matching TRBD2. The V segment lost 6 bases and the J segment 4 bases; nucleotides outside the gene matches: 13. CDR1 MGHRA and CDR2 YSYEKL come from the germline V gene. The CDR3 totals 16 residues.

The CDR3 nucleotides read TGTGCCAGCAGTACCCCGAGCGGGATAGATACGCAGTATTTT. It yields the protein CASSTPSGIDTQYF. V gene TRBV28 combines with J gene TRBJ2-3, with 7 bases aligning to TRBD2. The CDR3 has 14 residues. The germline V gene has CDR1 MDHEN and CDR2 SYDVKM. After removal of 5 bases from V and 5 bases from J, the junction contained 7 bases not matched to a gene. The variable domain in full, with the rest retrieved from reference TRBV28 and TRBJ2-3, is DVKVTQSSRYLVKRTGEKVFLECVQDMDHENMFWYRQDPGLGLRLIYFSYDVKMKEKGDIPEGYSVSREKKERFSLILESASTNQTSMYLCASSTPSGIDTQYFGPGTRLTVL.

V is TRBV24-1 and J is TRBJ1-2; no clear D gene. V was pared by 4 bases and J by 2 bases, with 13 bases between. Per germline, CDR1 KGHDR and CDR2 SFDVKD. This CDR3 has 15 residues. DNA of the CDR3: TGTGCCACCAGTGAGGGCGGACGGGCGAACTATGGCTACACCTTC. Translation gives CATSEGGRANYGYTF.

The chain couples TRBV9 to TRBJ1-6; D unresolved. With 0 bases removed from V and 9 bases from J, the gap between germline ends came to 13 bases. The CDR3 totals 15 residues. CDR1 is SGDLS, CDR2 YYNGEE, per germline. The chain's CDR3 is CASSVGTFGGSPLHF. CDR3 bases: TGTGCCAGCAGCGTAGGGACCTTTGGAGGTTCACCCCTCCACTTT.

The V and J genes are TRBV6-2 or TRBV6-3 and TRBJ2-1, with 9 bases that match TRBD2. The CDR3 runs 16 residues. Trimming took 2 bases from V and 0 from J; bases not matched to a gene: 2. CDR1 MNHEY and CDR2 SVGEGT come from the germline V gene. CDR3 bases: TGTGCCAGCAGTTACAGTAGCGGGAGCTCCTACAATGAGCAGTTCTTC. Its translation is CASSYSSGSSYNEQFF.

CDR3 nucleotides: TGCAGTGCTAGTCCGAGGGAGCCCCACGAGCAGTACTTC. Translating it yields CSASPREPHEQYF. This rearrangement joins TRBV20-1 to TRBJ2-7, with D possibly TRBD2 on 5 matching bases. Trimming took 3 bases from V and 5 from J, leaving 14 bases between them. Germline values: CDR1 DFQATT, CDR2 SNEGSKA (reference sequence). The CDR3 spans 13 residues.

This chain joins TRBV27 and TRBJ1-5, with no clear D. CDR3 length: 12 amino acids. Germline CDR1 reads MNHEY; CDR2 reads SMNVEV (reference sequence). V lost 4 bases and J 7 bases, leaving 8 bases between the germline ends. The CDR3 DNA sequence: TGTGCCAGCAGTTCCATGGGACAGCCCCAGCATTTT. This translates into CASSSMGQPQHF.

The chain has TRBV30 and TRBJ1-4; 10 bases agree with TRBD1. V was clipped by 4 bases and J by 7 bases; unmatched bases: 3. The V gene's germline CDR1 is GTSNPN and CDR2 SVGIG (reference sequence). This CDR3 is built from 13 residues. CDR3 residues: CAWNRDRGEKLFF. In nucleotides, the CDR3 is TGTGCCTGGAACCGGGACAGGGGTGAAAAACTGTTTTTT.

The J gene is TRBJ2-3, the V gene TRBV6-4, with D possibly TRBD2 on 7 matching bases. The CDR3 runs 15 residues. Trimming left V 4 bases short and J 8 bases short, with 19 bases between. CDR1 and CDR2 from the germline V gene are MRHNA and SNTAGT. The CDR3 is CASSGNSGQGSTQYF. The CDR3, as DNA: TGTGCCAGCAGTGGGAATAGCGGGCAGGGGAGTACGCAGTATTTT.

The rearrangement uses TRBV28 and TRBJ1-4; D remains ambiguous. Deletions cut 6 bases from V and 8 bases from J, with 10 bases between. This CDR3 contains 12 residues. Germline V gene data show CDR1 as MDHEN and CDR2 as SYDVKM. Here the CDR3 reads CASRPNVEKLFF. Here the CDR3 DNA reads TGTGCCAGCAGACCCAACGTAGAAAAACTGTTTTTT.

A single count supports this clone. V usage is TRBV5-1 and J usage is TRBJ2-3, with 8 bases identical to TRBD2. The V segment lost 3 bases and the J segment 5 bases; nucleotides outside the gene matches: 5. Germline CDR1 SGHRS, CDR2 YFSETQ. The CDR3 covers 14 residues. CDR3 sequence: CASSSGGPVDTQYF. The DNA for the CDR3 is TGCGCCAGCAGCTCGGGGGGGCCTGTAGATACGCAGTATTTT.

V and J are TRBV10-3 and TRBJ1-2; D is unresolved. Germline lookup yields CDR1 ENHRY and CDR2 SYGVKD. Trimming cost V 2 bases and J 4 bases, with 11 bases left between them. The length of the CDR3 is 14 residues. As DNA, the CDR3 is TGTGCCATCAGTGAGGACTGGACTAGCTATGGCTACACCTTC. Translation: CAISEDWTSYGYTF.

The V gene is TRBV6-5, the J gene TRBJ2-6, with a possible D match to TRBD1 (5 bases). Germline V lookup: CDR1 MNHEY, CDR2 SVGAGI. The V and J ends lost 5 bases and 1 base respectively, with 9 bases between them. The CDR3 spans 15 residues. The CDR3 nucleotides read TGTGCCAGCAGTCGCAGGGTTTCTGGGGCCAACGTCCTGACTTTC. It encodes CASSRRVSGANVLTF.

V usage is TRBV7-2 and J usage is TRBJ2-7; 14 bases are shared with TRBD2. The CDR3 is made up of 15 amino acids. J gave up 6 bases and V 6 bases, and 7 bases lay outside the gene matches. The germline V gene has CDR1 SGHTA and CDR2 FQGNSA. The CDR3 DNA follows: TGTGCCAGCAGAGACGGACTAGCGGGAGGAACCGAGCAGTACTTC. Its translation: CASRDGLAGGTEQYF.

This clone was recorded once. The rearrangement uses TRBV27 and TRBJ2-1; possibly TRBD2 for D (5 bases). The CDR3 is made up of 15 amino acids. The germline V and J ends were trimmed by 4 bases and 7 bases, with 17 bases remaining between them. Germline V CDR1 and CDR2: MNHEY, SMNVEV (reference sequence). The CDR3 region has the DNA TGTGCCAGCAGTTACGGTATCGGGGTCCCAAATGAGCAGTTCTTC. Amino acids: CASSYGIGVPNEQFF.

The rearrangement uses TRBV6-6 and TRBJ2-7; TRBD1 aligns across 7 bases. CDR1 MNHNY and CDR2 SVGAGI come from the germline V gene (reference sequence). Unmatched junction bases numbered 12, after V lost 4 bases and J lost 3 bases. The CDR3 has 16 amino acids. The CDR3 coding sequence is TGTGCCAGCAGTTCCACCGACAGGGTTCTTTTCTACGAGCAGTACTTC. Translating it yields CASSSTDRVLFYEQYF.

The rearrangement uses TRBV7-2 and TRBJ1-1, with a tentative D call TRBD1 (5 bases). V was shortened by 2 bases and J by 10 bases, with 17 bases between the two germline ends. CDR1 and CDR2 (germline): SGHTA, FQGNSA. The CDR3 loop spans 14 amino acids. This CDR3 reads CASSLSPRDFSAFF. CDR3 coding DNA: TGTGCCAGCAGCTTATCACCCCGGGACTTTTCAGCTTTCTTT.

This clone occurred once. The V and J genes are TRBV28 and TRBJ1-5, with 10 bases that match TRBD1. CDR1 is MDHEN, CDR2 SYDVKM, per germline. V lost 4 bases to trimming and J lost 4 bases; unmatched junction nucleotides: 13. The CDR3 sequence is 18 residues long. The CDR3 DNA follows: TGTGCCAGCAGTTCACCGGGACAGGGGCTAGGAGGTAATCAGCCCCAGCATTTT. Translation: CASSSPGQGLGGNQPQHF.

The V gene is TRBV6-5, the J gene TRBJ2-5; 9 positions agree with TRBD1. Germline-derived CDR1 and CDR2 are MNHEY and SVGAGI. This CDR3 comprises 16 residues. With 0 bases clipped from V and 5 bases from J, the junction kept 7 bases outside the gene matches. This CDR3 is CASSYSGTGIRETQYF. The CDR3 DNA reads TGTGCCAGCAGTTACTCCGGGACAGGGATTCGCGAGACCCAGTACTTC.

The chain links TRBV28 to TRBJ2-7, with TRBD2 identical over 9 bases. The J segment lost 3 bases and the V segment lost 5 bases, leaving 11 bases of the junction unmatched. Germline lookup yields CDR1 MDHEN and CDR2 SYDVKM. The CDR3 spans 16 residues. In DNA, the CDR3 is TGTGCCAGCAGTCTACCCTTCCTAGCGGGGAGCTACGAGCAGTACTTC. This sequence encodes CASSLPFLAGSYEQYF.

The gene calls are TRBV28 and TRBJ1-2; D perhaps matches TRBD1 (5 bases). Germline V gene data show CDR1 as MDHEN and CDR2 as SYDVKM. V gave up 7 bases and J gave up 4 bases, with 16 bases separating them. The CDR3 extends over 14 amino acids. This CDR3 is CASTPPGGSYGYTF. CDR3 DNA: TGTGCCAGCACCCCCCCCGGGGGGTCCTATGGCTACACCTTC.

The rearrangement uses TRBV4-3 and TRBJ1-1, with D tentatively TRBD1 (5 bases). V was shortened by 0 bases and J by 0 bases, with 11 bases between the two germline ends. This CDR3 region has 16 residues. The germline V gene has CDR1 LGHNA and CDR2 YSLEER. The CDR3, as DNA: TGCGCCAGCAGCCAAGATCGGGGGGGGATGAACACTGAAGCTTTCTTT. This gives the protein CASSQDRGGMNTEAFF.